This entry describes one T cell receptor (beta chain). This specimen belongs to a study of read filtering for tumor transcriptome and immune sequencing. Study in general: DNase treatment preceded whole-transcriptome library preparation.

The library was built from about 370 ng RNA with molecular barcoded adaptors for alpha/delta and beta/gamma chains. TCRdb re-derived calls from the reads in MiXCR, one entry per CDR3 protein. The sample carries roughly 82,000 distinct CDR3 sequences, around 12% recorded once. The sample comprised a population of CD138-negative cells sorted from bone marrow. The receptor's source is a donor older than 35 with multiple myeloma.

CDR3 loop: CASSEEGTGGGYTF. In nucleotides, the CDR3 is TGTGCCAGCAGTGAGGAGGGGACAGGGGGTGGCTACACCTTC. The gene calls are TRBV2 and TRBJ1-2; TRBD1 aligns across 11 bases. The CDR3 sequence is 14 residues long. Germline trimming cut 3 bases from V and 7 bases from J; bases unmatched to any gene: 4. CDR1 is SNHLY and CDR2 is FYNNEI in the germline V gene.